A selection of T cell receptor beta chains follows, all from one sample in a study of cytomegalovirus exposure and HLA in healthy donors. Generated by immunoSEQ multiplex PCR, the TCRdb table keeps only in-frame clones and is missing some. Seen here are 90,000 or so clones, 80% observed once, and the top ten hold roughly a quarter. Specimen: PBMCs. The receptors originated from a woman between 45 and 60 years old in good health and CMV-seropositive. The CDR3 runs from the conserved cysteine through the conserved F or W. Fields, in order: J gene, clone size, V gene, D gene, CDR3 protein, CDR3 DNA. D genes are given only for firm matches. For some rows the clone size is stated as once, few or many, or as a class when expanded; others skip it.

>TRBJ1-3|NA|TRBV19|TRBD1
CASSPGQATSGNTIYF
TGTGCCAGTAGTCCAGGACAGGCCACCTCTGGAAACACCATATATTTT
>TRBJ2-2|NA|TRBV30|NA
CAWENGFNTGELFF
TGTGCCTGGGAAAACGGTTTTAACACCGGGGAGCTGTTTTTT
>TRBJ2-5|once|TRBV5-1|TRBD1
CASSLGTGQETQYF
TGCGCCAGCAGCTTGGGGACAGGCCAAGAGACCCAGTACTTC
>TRBJ2-1|NA|TRBV2|TRBD2
CASMVAGGVEQFF
TGTGCCAGCATGGTGGCGGGAGGGGTTGAGCAGTTCTTC
>TRBJ2-2|NA|TRBV9|TRBD2
CASSPGRGTNTGELFF
TGTGCCAGCAGCCCAGGGCGGGGGACCAACACCGGGGAGCTGTTTTTT
>TRBJ1-2|NA|TRBV14|NA
CASSPRKGDGYTF
TGTGCCAGCAGCCCCAGAAAGGGGGATGGCTACACCTTC
>TRBJ2-2|few|TRBV18|TRBD2
CASSPPLAGRGELFF
TGTGCCAGCTCACCACCACTAGCGGGACGCGGGGAGCTGTTTTTT
>TRBJ1-1|NA|TRBV6-5|NA
CASSRGTRALTEAFF
TGTGCCAGCAGCCGCGGGACCAGGGCCCTCACTGAAGCTTTCTTT
>TRBJ1-2|NA|TRBV5-6|TRBD1
CASCTGGPNYGYTF
TGTGCCAGCTGTACAGGGGGCCCTAACTATGGCTACACCTTC
>TRBJ2-5|NA|TRBV7-6|NA
CASSSSSETQYF
TGTGCCAGCAGCTCCTCCTCAGAGACCCAGTACTTC
>TRBJ1-1|NA|TRBV6-5|NA
CASMGWNTEAFF
TGTGCCAGCATGGGCTGGAACACTGAAGCTTTCTTT
>TRBJ1-1|few|TRBV4-2|TRBD1
CASSQGRGETEAFF
TGTGCCAGCAGCCAAGGCAGGGGGGAGACTGAAGCTTTCTTT
>TRBJ1-1|few|TRBV27|NA
CASRDPQGRNTEAFF
TGTGCCAGCAGAGACCCTCAGGGGCGTAACACTGAAGCTTTCTTT
>TRBJ2-3|NA|TRBV5-5|TRBD2
CASRQFTGLASTDTQYF
TGTGCCAGCAGACAGTTTACGGGACTAGCCAGCACAGATACGCAGTATTTT
>TRBJ1-3|NA|TRBV19|NA
CASSNSAIAGNTIYF
TGTGCCAGTAGTAATTCAGCGATCGCTGGAAACACCATATATTTT
>TRBJ1-2|NA|TRBV6-5|TRBD1
CASSLGQGQNGYTF
TGTGCCAGCAGTCTAGGACAGGGGCAAAATGGCTACACCTTC
>TRBJ2-2|once|TRBV9|NA
CASSPLGVNTGELFF
TGTGCCAGCAGCCCCCTCGGGGTTAACACCGGGGAGCTGTTTTTT
>TRBJ2-3|NA|TRBV2|NA
CASRQWDTQYF
TGTGCCAGCCGCCAGTGGGATACGCAGTATTTT
>TRBJ1-2|NA|TRBV18|TRBD1
CASSIDRAYGYTF
TGTGCCAGCTCAATCGACAGGGCCTATGGCTACACCTTC
>TRBJ2-2|NA|TRBV13|TRBD1
CASLVGDRDTGELFF
TGTGCCAGCCTAGTCGGGGACAGGGACACCGGGGAGCTGTTTTTT
>TRBJ1-5|NA|TRBV6-1|NA
CASSEWRGRGNRPQHF
TGTGCCAGCAGTGAATGGAGGGGTAGGGGCAATCGGCCCCAGCATTTT
>TRBJ2-2|NA|TRBV4-1|TRBD2
CASSQGERLAGGELFF
TGCGCCAGCAGCCAAGGAGAGAGGCTAGCGGGTGGGGAGCTGTTTTTT
>TRBJ2-3|NA|TRBV7-3|TRBD2
CASSPGLAVTDTQYF
TGTGCCAGCAGTCCAGGACTAGCGGTTACAGATACGCAGTATTTT
>TRBJ2-1|NA|TRBV10-2|NA
CASSGTFEGGRINEQFF
TGCGCCAGCAGTGGGACCTTTGAGGGGGGGCGAATCAATGAGCAGTTCTTC
>TRBJ2-5|NA|TRBV29-1|NA
CSVGTTQETQYF
TGCAGCGTTGGGACTACCCAAGAGACCCAGTACTTC